This is a list of T cell receptor beta chains from one sample in a study of PD-L1 blockade in urothelial cancer. Libraries were prepared by immunoSEQ multiplex PCR; TCRdb keeps only in-frame clonotypes and omits some of them. The sample yields about 63,000 clones, approximately 80% seen once. The material was PBMCs, obtained around atezolizumab (anti-PD-L1) treatment. These TCRs come from a man aged 65 to 85 with urothelial cancer. CDR3s include the opening cysteine and the closing phenylalanine or tryptophan. D genes are given only for firm matches. Not every row has a clone size; where given, it reads once, few, many or a size class.

>TRBD2|TRBJ2-2|TRBV5-1|.
CASRARGGAGELFF
TGCGCCAGCAGGGCGCGGGGAGGGGCCGGGGAGCTGTTTTTT
>TRBD2|TRBJ2-7|TRBV6-1|.
CASSESREGWTSGGYEQYF
TGTGCCAGCAGTGAATCTCGGGAGGGTTGGACTAGCGGGGGATACGAGCAGTACTTC
>TRBD2|TRBJ2-3|TRBV5-6|once
CASSLRTSSTDTQYF
TGTGCCAGCAGCCTAAGGACTAGCAGTACAGATACGCAGTATTTT
>TRBD2|TRBJ2-7|TRBV5-1|.
CASSSGASGGWGYEQYF
TGCGCCAGCAGCTCCGGGGCTAGCGGGGGATGGGGGTACGAGCAGTACTTC
>TRBD1|TRBJ1-1|TRBV6-5|once
CASSYDRVRTEAFF
TGTGCCAGCAGTTACGACAGGGTTCGTACTGAAGCTTTCTTT
>.|TRBJ2-7|TRBV11-3|.
CASSLGSVTAYEQYF
TGTGCCAGCAGCTTAGGTAGCGTAACCGCCTACGAGCAGTACTTC
>.|TRBJ2-2|TRBV11-1|.
CASSFIGTGELFF
TGTGCCAGCAGCTTTATCGGGACCGGGGAGCTGTTTTTT
>TRBD2|TRBJ2-2|TRBV18|.
CASSPTSGSTGELFF
TGTGCCAGCTCACCTACTAGCGGGAGCACCGGGGAGCTGTTTTTT
>.|TRBJ2-7|TRBV5-6|.
CASSLFRAGIVYEQYF
TGTGCCAGCAGCTTGTTTCGAGCAGGGATTGTCTACGAGCAGTACTTC
>TRBD2|TRBJ2-1|TRBV5-1|.
CASRPPGTSANEQFF
TGCGCCAGCAGACCCCCCGGGACTAGCGCCAATGAGCAGTTCTTC
>.|TRBJ1-5|TRBV6-1|once
CASSDGGSNQPQHF
TGTGCCAGCAGTGACGGCGGTAGCAATCAGCCCCAGCATTTT
>.|TRBJ1-1|TRBV2|once
CASSAFRGNTEAFF
TGTGCCAGCAGCGCTTTTAGGGGGAATACTGAAGCTTTCTTT
>.|TRBJ2-7|TRBV20-1|.
CSASDNREGYF
TGCAGTGCTAGTGACAACAGGGAGGGGTACTTC
>.|TRBJ1-2|TRBV7-8|.
CASSLSQDYGYTF
TGTGCCAGCAGCTTGAGCCAGGATTATGGCTACACCTTC
>.|TRBJ1-6|TRBV6-6|.
CASSYSTWANSPLHF
TGTGCCAGCAGTTACTCTACATGGGCCAATTCACCCCTCCACTTT
>.|TRBJ2-5|TRBV10-1|.
CASSSSSGEETQYF
TGCGCCAGCAGTTCGTCCAGCGGAGAAGAGACCCAGTACTTC
>.|TRBJ1-1|TRBV7-8|.
CASTPGGRGFTEAFF
TGTGCCAGCACTCCTGGGGGGAGGGGGTTCACTGAAGCTTTCTTT
>.|TRBJ2-7|TRBV7-9|.
CASTPSTTDYEQYF
TGTGCCAGCACCCCAAGTACTACCGATTACGAGCAGTACTTC
>.|TRBJ2-3|TRBV30|.
CAWSASSGATDTQYF
TGTGCCTGGAGTGCTTCCTCAGGGGCCACAGATACGCAGTATTTT
>.|TRBJ1-2|TRBV7-9|few
CASSPGSDNRGYTF
TGTGCCAGCAGTCCCGGGTCGGACAATAGGGGCTACACCTTC
>TRBD2|TRBJ2-5|TRBV5-1|.
CASSLAAGAQETQYF
TGCGCCAGCAGCTTGGCGGCGGGAGCCCAAGAGACCCAGTACTTC
>.|TRBJ1-2|TRBV30|few
CAWSVSGKYGYTF
TGTGCCTGGAGTGTCTCGGGGAAATATGGCTACACCTTC
>.|TRBJ2-3|TRBV6-5|.
CASSYLDREGDTQYF
TGTGCCAGCAGTTACCTGGACAGGGAGGGAGATACGCAGTATTTT
>TRBD1|TRBJ1-5|TRBV19|.
CASSIAERGQVYNQPQHF
TGTGCCAGTAGTATAGCGGAGCGGGGACAGGTTTACAATCAGCCCCAGCATTTT
>.|TRBJ2-3|TRBV7-9|.
CAQARGSDTQYF
TGTGCCCAAGCCCGGGGATCAGATACGCAGTATTTT
>TRBD2|TRBJ2-7|TRBV18|.
CASSRDLAGGDVGEQYF
TGTGCCAGCTCACGAGACCTAGCGGGGGGCGATGTCGGCGAGCAGTACTTC
>TRBD2|TRBJ2-3|TRBV18|.
CASSPLELSGGWTNTQYF
TGTGCCAGCTCGCCCCTCGAACTAAGCGGGGGGTGGACAAATACGCAGTATTTT
>TRBD2|TRBJ2-3|TRBV15|once
CATSRDYSGVADTQYF
TGTGCCACCAGCCGGGACTACTCTGGGGTGGCAGATACGCAGTATTTT
>.|TRBJ2-7|TRBV5-4|.
CASSLISDEQYF
TGTGCCAGCAGCCTGATCTCGGACGAGCAGTACTTC
>.|TRBJ1-2|TRBV28|.
CASSLQGNYGYTF
TGTGCCAGCAGTTTACAGGGGAACTATGGCTACACCTTC
>.|TRBJ2-1|TRBV15|.
CATSSPGLRENEQFF
TGTGCCACCAGCAGTCCCGGGTTGAGGGAGAATGAGCAGTTCTTC
>.|TRBJ2-7|TRBV18|.
CASSPRTAEQYF
TGTGCCAGCTCACCACGGACAGCCGAGCAGTACTTC
>TRBD1|TRBJ2-7|TRBV19|.
CASSMSGQGAYEQYF
TGTGCCAGTAGTATGTCGGGACAGGGGGCATACGAGCAGTACTTC
>.|TRBJ2-7|TRBV18|once
CASSLTSELAYEQYF
TGTGCCAGCTCATTGACCTCAGAACTAGCCTACGAGCAGTACTTC
>.|TRBJ1-1|TRBV6-5|.
CASSYRERTEAFF
TGTGCCAGCAGCTACAGGGAGCGCACTGAAGCTTTCTTT
>.|TRBJ1-5|TRBV2|few
CASSGRGQPQHF
TGTGCCAGCAGCGGACGCGGGCAGCCCCAGCATTTT
>.|TRBJ2-2|TRBV4-2|.
CASSQVSVSGELFF
TGTGCCAGCAGCCAAGTGTCGGTTTCCGGGGAGCTGTTTTTT
>.|TRBJ1-1|TRBV27|many
CASSFPAAGLKNTEAFF
TGTGCCAGCAGTTTTCCCGCGGCAGGACTGAAGAACACTGAAGCTTTCTTT
>TRBD2|TRBJ2-3|TRBV10-3|once
CAITNSAGGAEGQYF
TGTGCCATCACCAATTCGGCGGGAGGGGCTGAGGGGCAGTATTTT
>TRBD1|TRBJ1-2|TRBV20-1|.
CSAAGQYGYTF
TGCAGTGCGGCGGGACAGTATGGCTACACCTTC
>.|TRBJ2-7|TRBV13|.
CASSLSGLADTFYEQYF
TGTGCCAGCAGCTTATCAGGTTTGGCTGACACTTTTTACGAGCAGTACTTC
>TRBD2|TRBJ2-5|TRBV7-2|.
CASRTRPSGGARETQYF
TGTGCCAGCAGAACAAGACCTAGCGGGGGGGCCCGGGAGACCCAGTACTTC
>.|TRBJ2-7|TRBV28|.
CASSLSSYYEQYF
TGTGCCAGCAGTTTGTCCTCGTACTACGAGCAGTACTTC
>.|TRBJ1-1|TRBV7-8|.
CASSSSFVEAFF
TGTGCCAGCAGCTCGAGTTTCGTAGAAGCTTTCTTT
>.|TRBJ1-2|TRBV19|.
CASSIRAGLTYGYTF
TGTGCCAGTAGTATACGGGCGGGGCTGACCTATGGCTACACCTTC
>.|TRBJ2-1|TRBV7-5|.
CARSLRPLAGGLINNEQFF
TGTGCCAGAAGCTTACGCCCCTTAGCGGGAGGGCTTATAAACAATGAGCAGTTCTTC
>.|TRBJ1-1|TRBV5-1|.
CASSSWDTNTEAFF
TGCGCCAGCAGCTCCTGGGACACGAACACTGAAGCTTTCTTT